The clone carrying this TCR beta chain was found many times. What it binds is not known. V was clipped by 4 bases and J by 0 bases, with 4 bases between them. The CDR3 loop spans 13 amino acids. The data are from a study of CD8 T cells in ankylosing spondylitis. Whole-study findings and limits: Seemingly characteristic of ankylosing spondylitis blood was a TCR beta motif consisting of eight highly homologous variants.

TCRdb ran MiXCR on the 5' RACE reads and lists one entry per CDR3 protein. The data contain approximately 300,000 distinct CDR3 sequences, roughly 8% of them singletons. The sequenced material came from blood, either unsorted or a sorted T cell fraction (not recorded which). V gene TRBV12-3 or TRBV12-4 combines with J gene TRBJ1-5; D gene unclear. This receptor was obtained from a male donor with ankylosing spondylitis. The CDR3 DNA sequence: TGTGCCAGCAGTTCTTATAGCAATCAGCCCCAGCATTTT. Amino acid sequence: CASSSYSNQPQHF.